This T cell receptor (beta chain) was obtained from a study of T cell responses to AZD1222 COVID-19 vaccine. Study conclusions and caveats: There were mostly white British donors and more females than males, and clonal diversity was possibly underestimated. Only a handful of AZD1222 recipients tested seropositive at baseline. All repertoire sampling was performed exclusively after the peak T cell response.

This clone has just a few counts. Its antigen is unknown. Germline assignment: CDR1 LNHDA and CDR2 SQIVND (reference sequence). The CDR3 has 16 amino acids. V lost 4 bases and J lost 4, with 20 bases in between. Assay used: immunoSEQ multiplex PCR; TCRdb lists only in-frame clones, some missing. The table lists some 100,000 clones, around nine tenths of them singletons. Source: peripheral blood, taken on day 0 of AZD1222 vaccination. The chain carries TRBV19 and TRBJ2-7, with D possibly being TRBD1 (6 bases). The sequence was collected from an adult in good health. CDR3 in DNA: TGTGCCAGTAGTACCGCGACGGGGCAGGGGCGGTACGAGCAGTACTTC. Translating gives CASSTATGQGRYEQYF.